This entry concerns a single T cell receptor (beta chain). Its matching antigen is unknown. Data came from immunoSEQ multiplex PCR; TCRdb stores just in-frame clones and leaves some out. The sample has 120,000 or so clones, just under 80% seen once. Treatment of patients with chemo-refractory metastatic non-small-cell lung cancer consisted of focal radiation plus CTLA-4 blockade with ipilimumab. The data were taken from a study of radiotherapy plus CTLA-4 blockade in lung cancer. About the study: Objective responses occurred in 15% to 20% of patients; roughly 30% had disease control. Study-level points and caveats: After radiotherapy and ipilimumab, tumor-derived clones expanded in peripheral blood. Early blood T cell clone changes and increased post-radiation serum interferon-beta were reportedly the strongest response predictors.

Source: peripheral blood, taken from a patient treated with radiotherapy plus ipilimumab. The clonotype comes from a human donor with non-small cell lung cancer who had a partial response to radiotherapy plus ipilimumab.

The CDR3 protein is CASSLGASGRDIDTQYF. The DNA of the CDR3 is TGTGCCAGCAGCTTGGGGGCTAGCGGGAGAGATATCGATACGCAGTATTTT. The J gene is TRBJ2-3, the V gene TRBV5-4; 10 nucleotides agree with TRBD2. V shed 0 bases and J 6 bases; nucleotides not matched to a gene: 10. The length of the CDR3 is 17 residues. Germline values: CDR1 SGHNT, CDR2 YYREEE (reference sequence).